This T cell receptor (beta chain) was profiled in a study of blood T cells in healthy people across ages. Findings and caveats of the study: A greater number of naive CD4+ cells and higher diversity distinguished long-lived donors from aged donors. Age advanced and TCR beta diversity per million T cells fell, roughly linearly. Using unsorted PBMCs precluded a conclusive naive versus antigen-experienced comparison.

Then a second PCR, running roughly 7 to 11 cycles, was carried out with a sample-barcoded 5' primer and a J-beta primer mix. Every single cDNA molecule received a tag from a template-switch adaptor with 12 random nucleotides. TCRdb itself ran the 5' RACE reads through MiXCR, one entry per CDR3 protein. In the table there are 720,000 or so distinct CDR3 sequences, around 41% of which are singletons. About this clonotype itself: Its target is unknown.

The CDR3 loop spans 13 amino acids. CDR1 and CDR2 (germline): ENHRY, SYGVKD. The V gene end was trimmed by 10 bases and the J gene end by 6 bases; junction bases not matched to a gene: 2. J is TRBJ2-3 and V is TRBV10-3; 15 bases are a match to TRBD2. Specimen: blood. The TCR comes from a man at least 80 years old in good health. The CDR3 DNA reads TGTGCCACCGGACTAGCGGGGGGGGATACGCAGTATTTT. Its translation: CATGLAGGDTQYF.